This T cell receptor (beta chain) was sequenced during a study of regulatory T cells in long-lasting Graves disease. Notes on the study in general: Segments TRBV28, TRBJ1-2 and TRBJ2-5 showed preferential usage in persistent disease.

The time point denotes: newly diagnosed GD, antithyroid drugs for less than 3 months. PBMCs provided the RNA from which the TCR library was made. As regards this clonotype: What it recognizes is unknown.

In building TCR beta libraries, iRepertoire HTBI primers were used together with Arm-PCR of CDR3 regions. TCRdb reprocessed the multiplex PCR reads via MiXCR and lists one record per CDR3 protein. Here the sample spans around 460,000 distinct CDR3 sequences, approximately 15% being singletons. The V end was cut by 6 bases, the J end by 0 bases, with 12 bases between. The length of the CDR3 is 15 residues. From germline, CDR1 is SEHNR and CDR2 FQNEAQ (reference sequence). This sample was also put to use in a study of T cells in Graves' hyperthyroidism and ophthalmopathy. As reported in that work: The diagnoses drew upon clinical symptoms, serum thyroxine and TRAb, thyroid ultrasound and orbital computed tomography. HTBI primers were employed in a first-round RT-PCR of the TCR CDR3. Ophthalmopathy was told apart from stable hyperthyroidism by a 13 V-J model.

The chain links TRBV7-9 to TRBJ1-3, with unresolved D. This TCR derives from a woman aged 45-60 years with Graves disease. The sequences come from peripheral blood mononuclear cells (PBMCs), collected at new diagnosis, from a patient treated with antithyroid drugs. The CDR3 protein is CASSRGSSSGNTIYF. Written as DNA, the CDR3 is TGTGCCAGCAGTCGCGGCTCGAGCTCTGGAAACACCATATATTTT.